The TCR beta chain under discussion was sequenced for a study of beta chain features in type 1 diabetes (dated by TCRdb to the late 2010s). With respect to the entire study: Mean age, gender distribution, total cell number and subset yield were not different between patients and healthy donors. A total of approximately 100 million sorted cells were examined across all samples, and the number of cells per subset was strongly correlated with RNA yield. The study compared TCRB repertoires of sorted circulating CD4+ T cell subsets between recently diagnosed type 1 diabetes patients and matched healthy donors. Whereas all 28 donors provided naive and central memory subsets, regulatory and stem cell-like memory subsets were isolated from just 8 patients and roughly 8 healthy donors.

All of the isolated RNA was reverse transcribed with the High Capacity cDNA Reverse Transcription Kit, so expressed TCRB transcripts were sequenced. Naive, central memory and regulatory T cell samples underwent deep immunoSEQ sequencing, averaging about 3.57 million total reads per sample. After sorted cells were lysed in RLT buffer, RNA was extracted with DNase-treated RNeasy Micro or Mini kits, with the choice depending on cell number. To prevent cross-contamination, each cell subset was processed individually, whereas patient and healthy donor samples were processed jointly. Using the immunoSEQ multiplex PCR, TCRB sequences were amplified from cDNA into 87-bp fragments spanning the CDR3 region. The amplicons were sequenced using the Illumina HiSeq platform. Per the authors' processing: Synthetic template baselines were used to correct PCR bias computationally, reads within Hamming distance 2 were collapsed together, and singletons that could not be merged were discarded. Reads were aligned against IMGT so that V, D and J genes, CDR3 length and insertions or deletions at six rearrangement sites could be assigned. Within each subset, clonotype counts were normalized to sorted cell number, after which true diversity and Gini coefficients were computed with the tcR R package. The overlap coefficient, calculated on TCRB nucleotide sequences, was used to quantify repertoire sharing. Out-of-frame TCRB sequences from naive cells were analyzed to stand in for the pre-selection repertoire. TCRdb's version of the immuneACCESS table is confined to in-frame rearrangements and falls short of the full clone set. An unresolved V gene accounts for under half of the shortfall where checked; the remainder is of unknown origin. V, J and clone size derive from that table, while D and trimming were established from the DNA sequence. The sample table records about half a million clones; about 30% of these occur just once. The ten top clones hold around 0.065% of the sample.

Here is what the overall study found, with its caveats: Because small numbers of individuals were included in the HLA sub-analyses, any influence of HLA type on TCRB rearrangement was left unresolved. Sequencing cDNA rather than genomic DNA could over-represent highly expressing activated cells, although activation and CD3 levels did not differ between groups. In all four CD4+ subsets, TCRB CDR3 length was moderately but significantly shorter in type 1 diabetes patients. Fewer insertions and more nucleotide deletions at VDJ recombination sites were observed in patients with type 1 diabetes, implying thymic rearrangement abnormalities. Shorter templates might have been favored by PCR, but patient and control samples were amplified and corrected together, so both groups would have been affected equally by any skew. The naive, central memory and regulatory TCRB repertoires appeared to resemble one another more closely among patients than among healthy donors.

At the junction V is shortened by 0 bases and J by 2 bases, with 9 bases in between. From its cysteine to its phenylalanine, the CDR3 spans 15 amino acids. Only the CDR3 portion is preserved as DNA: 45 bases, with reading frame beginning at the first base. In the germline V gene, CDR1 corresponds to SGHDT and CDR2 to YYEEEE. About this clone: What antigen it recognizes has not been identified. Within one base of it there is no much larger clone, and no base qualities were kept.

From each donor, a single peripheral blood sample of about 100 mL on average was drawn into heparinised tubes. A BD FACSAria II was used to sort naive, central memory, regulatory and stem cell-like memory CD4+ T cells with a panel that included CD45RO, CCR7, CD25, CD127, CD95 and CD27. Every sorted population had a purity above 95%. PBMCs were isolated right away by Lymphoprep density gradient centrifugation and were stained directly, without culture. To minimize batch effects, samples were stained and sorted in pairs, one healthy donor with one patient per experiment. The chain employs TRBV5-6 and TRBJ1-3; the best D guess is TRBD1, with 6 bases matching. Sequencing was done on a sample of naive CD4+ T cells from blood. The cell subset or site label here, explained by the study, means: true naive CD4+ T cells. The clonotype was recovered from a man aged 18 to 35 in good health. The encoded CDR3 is CASSLAPGAGNTIYF. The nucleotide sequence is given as TGTGCCAGCAGCTTGGCCCCAGGGGCTGGAAACACCATATATTTT.